The rows below give T cell receptor beta chains drawn from one sample of a study of shared clonotypes between healthy human individuals. Measured with immunoSEQ multiplex PCR; TCRdb has only the in-frame clones, and not every one. Found here are about 560,000 clones, around 78% of them singletons; the top ten hold around 12%. The sample comprised PBMCs. These receptors were collected from a woman aged 40 to 50 in good health. Some clones in this sample may be carry-over from other donors' samples. Both conserved end residues are part of each CDR3. D genes are given only for firm matches. The size field is filled for only some rows; it gives once, few, many or a size class.

V gene	J gene	D gene	clone size	CDR3 DNA	CDR3 protein
TRBV27	TRBJ1-2	NA	NA	TGTGCCAGCAGTTTATCACGCAGCTATGGCTACACCTTC	CASSLSRSYGYTF
TRBV5-1	TRBJ1-2	NA	NA	TGCGCCAGCAGCTCCGACTCCGAAGCCTATGGCTACACCTTC	CASSSDSEAYGYTF
TRBV28	TRBJ2-1	TRBD2	NA	TGTGCCGTCGCCCTTGGCGGTAGCGGGATCTACAATGAGCAGTTCTTC	CAVALGGSGIYNEQFF
TRBV18	TRBJ1-3	NA	NA	TGTGCCAGCTCACCGGGTCTTGGATCTGGAAACACCATATATTTT	CASSPGLGSGNTIYF
TRBV18	TRBJ2-1	NA	NA	TGTGCCAGCTCACCAGGGAGGGACAGCTCCTACAATGAGCAGTTCTTC	CASSPGRDSSYNEQFF
TRBV5-1	TRBJ2-7	NA	NA	TGCGCCAGCAGCTCTGAACAGGGAGGGTACGAGCAGTACTTC	CASSSEQGGYEQYF
TRBV2	TRBJ2-2	NA	NA	TGTGCCAGCACGCCGGTGGTAGGGATCACCGGGGAGCTGTTTTTT	CASTPVVGITGELFF
TRBV2	TRBJ2-7	TRBD2	NA	TGTGCCAGCATCCCAGCGGGAGGCAACAACTACGAGCAGTACTTC	CASIPAGGNNYEQYF
TRBV11-2	TRBJ1-3	NA	NA	TGTGCCAGCCGGAGCTCTGGAAACACCATATATTTT	CASRSSGNTIYF
TRBV30	TRBJ2-7	NA	NA	TGTGCCTGGAGTGTACAGCGCGTCTCCTACGAGCAGTACTTC	CAWSVQRVSYEQYF
TRBV30	TRBJ2-7	NA	few	TGTGCCTGGAGTGTTACACTTGAGCAGTACTTC	CAWSVTLEQYF
TRBV11-2	TRBJ1-4	NA	NA	TGTGCCAGCAGCTTCGGTCAGGAAAAACTGTTTTTT	CASSFGQEKLFF
TRBV30	TRBJ2-3	TRBD1	NA	TGTGCCTGGAGCTCGGGACAGGGGGGAGCAGATACGCAGTATTTT	CAWSSGQGGADTQYF
TRBV7-3	TRBJ1-1	TRBD1	NA	TGTGCCAGCAGCTTAAACCCCCTCGGCAGGGGGCGGAACACTGAAGCTTTCTTT	CASSLNPLGRGRNTEAFF
TRBV7-2	TRBJ1-5	TRBD1	NA	TGTGCCAGCAGCCCGACAGGGGCTTATAGCAATCAGCCCCAGCATTTT	CASSPTGAYSNQPQHF
TRBV18	TRBJ2-1	TRBD2	NA	TGTGCCAGCTCACCCCGCGGGACTAGCGGGAGTTATAATGAGCAGTTCTTC	CASSPRGTSGSYNEQFF
TRBV5-1	TRBJ2-1	TRBD2	once	TGCGCCAGCAGCTTGGTGCTAGCGGGGAATGAGCAGTTCTTC	CASSLVLAGNEQFF
TRBV2	TRBJ1-1	NA	few	TGTGCCAGCGGGGCATGGCTGGGCACTGAAGCTTTCTTT	CASGAWLGTEAFF
TRBV6-1	TRBJ2-1	TRBD1	NA	TGTGCCAGCAGTGGCTGGACAGGGGATCGGGGCAATGAGCAGTTCTTC	CASSGWTGDRGNEQFF
TRBV13	TRBJ2-2	NA	NA	TGTGCCAGCAGCTTAGGCGGGACCGGGGAGCTGTTTTTT	CASSLGGTGELFF
TRBV29-1	TRBJ2-1	NA	NA	TGCAGCGTTGAAGTTCGGATCAATGAGCAGTTCTTC	CSVEVRINEQFF
TRBV4-1	TRBJ2-1	TRBD2	NA	TGCGCCAGCAGCCTCCCAGGAGCGGGAGGGGACAATGAGCAGTTCTTC	CASSLPGAGGDNEQFF
TRBV7-9	TRBJ2-7	NA	NA	TGTGCCAGCAGCCCGACGGGGCCCGAGCAGTACTTC	CASSPTGPEQYF
TRBV28	TRBJ1-1	TRBD1	NA	TGTGCCAGCAGTTTACTCGGCACAGGGGGCTTGAACACTGAAGCTTTCTTT	CASSLLGTGGLNTEAFF
TRBV11-2	TRBJ1-5	NA	NA	TGTGCCAGCAGCTTAGGCCGGGATCAGCCCCAGCATTTT	CASSLGRDQPQHF
TRBV5-1	TRBJ2-1	TRBD2	NA	TGCGCCAGCAGCCCTGGGACTAGCGAGATTCCTGGGAATGAGCAGTTCTTC	CASSPGTSEIPGNEQFF
TRBV7-3	TRBJ2-3	TRBD2	NA	TGTGCCAGCAGCCCCGGGACTAGAGATACGCAGTATTTT	CASSPGTRDTQYF
TRBV9	TRBJ2-7	NA	NA	TGTGCCAGCAGCGTTGAAGGGGGCGAGCAGTACTTC	CASSVEGGEQYF
TRBV30	TRBJ2-5	NA	NA	TGTGCCTGGAGCCGACAGGTTCGACAAGAGACCCAGTACTTC	CAWSRQVRQETQYF
TRBV4-1	TRBJ2-5	TRBD1	NA	TGCGCCAGCAGCCAAGACCCGGGACAGGGAGGCGAGACCCAGTACTTC	CASSQDPGQGGETQYF
TRBV6-1	TRBJ2-1	NA	NA	TGTGCCAGCAGTGAAAGCGATGAGCAGTTCTTC	CASSESDEQFF
TRBV6-1	TRBJ1-5	TRBD1	once	TGTGCCAGCAGGTCTACAGGGGTGGGCAATCAGCCCCAGCATTTT	CASRSTGVGNQPQHF
TRBV6-5	TRBJ1-1	NA	NA	TGTGCCAGCAGTTACGGAGGGTGGAACACTGAAGCTTTCTTT	CASSYGGWNTEAFF
TRBV11-2	TRBJ2-1	NA	NA	TGTGCCAGCAGCTTGGCCCCTGGTGAGCAGTTCTTC	CASSLAPGEQFF
TRBV11-2	TRBJ1-1	NA	NA	TGTGCCAGCAGCTTCCAACCCTCGAACACTGAAGCTTTCTTT	CASSFQPSNTEAFF
TRBV5-1	TRBJ2-3	NA	NA	TGCGCCAGCAGCTTGCTGTCAGATACGCAGTATTTT	CASSLLSDTQYF
TRBV9	TRBJ2-1	TRBD2	NA	TGTGCCAGCAGCGTAGGGGAGGGAGGGCCCCCTGAGCAGTTCTTC	CASSVGEGGPPEQFF
TRBV29-1	TRBJ2-7	TRBD2	once	TGCAGCGTTGGACTAGCGGGAGAGGGGCAGCAGTACTTC	CSVGLAGEGQQYF
TRBV6-4	TRBJ2-3	NA	many	TGTGCCAGCAGTCTTTCCGGGACCCAGGGGGATACGCAGTATTTT	CASSLSGTQGDTQYF
TRBV7-3	TRBJ1-1	NA	NA	TGTGCCAGCAGCCGTTTCGCCGGACAAGGGAACACTGAAGCTTTCTTT	CASSRFAGQGNTEAFF
TRBV11-3	TRBJ2-7	TRBD2	NA	TGTGCCAGCCAGGTAGCGGGGGTCCACGACAATACCTACGAGCAGTACTTC	CASQVAGVHDNTYEQYF
TRBV7-9	TRBJ1-2	NA	once	TGTGCCAGCAGCCCCTCCTATCTCGGGGATGGCTACACCTTC	CASSPSYLGDGYTF
TRBV25-1	TRBJ1-2	NA	many	TGTGCCAGCAGTGCCCCGGACAGTAGTGGCTACACCTTC	CASSAPDSSGYTF
TRBV6-6	TRBJ2-4	NA	NA	TGTGCCAGCAGAATTTCAAGAGTAGCCAAAAACATTCAGTACTTC	CASRISRVAKNIQYF
TRBV7-7	TRBJ2-5	NA	NA	TGTGCTAGTAGCTTAGGAGGAGGGGGTCGAGAGACCCAGTACTTC	CASSLGGGGRETQYF
TRBV27	TRBJ2-1	NA	NA	TGTGCCAGCAGTTTTGGGGATGAGCAGTTCTTC	CASSFGDEQFF
TRBV18	TRBJ2-1	NA	few	TGTGCCAGCTCACTTAAGCTAGCGGCCCAACAGGGGGAGCAGTTCTTC	CASSLKLAAQQGEQFF
TRBV4-1	TRBJ2-1	NA	NA	TGCGCCAGCAGCCAAGATGGCCGGACTATAGACAATGAGCAGTTCTTC	CASSQDGRTIDNEQFF
TRBV25-1	TRBJ2-7	TRBD1	NA	TGTGCCAGCAGTGCCAAACCGGGACAGGGGACCTACGAGCAGTACTTC	CASSAKPGQGTYEQYF
TRBV10-2	TRBJ1-2	NA	NA	TGCGCCAGCAGTGTGGGGGGCGGCTACACCTTC	CASSVGGGYTF
TRBV6-5	TRBJ2-7	NA	NA	TGTGCCAGCAGTTACTCGAGCCAGGGTTTCTTCGAGCAGTACTTC	CASSYSSQGFFEQYF
TRBV10-2	TRBJ2-1	NA	NA	TGCGCCAGCAGTGGACGGGAGCCCTACAATGAGCAGTTCTTC	CASSGREPYNEQFF
TRBV7-2	TRBJ1-3	NA	NA	TGTGCCAGCAGTTCCGGGAGCTCTGGAAACACCATATATTTT	CASSSGSSGNTIYF
TRBV5-1	TRBJ1-1	NA	once	TGCGCCAGCAGCTTGGGGTCGGCAGGGGTATGGACTGAAGCTTTCTTT	CASSLGSAGVWTEAFF